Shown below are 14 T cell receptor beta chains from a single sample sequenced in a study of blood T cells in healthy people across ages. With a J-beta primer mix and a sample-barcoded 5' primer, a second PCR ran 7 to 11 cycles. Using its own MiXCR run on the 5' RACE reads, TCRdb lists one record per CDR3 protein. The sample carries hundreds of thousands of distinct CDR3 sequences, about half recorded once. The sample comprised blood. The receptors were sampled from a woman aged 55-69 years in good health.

The CDR3 region has the DNA TGTGCCAGCAGCGATACAGGGGTAGGCGAGCAGTACTTC. This sequence encodes CASSDTGVGEQYF. The gene calls are TRBV11-1 and TRBJ2-7; the match to TRBD1 covers 7 bases. The CDR3 totals 13 residues. The germline CDR1 and CDR2 sequences are SGHAT and FQDESV (reference sequence). V trimming: 5 bases; J trimming: 6 bases; junction bases outside the gene matches: 7.

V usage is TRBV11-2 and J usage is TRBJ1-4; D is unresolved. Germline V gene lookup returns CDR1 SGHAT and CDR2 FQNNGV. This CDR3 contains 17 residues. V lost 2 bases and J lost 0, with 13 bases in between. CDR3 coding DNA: TGTGCCAGCAGCTTAATCGGGTTCGGAGCAACTAATGAAAAACTGTTTTTT. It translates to CASSLIGFGATNEKLFF.

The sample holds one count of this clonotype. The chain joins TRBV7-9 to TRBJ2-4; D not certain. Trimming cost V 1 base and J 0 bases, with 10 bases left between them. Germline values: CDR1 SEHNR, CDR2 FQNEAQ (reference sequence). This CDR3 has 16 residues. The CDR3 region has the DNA TGTGCCAGCAGCTTAGAAGGAAGTGGAGCCAAAAACATTCAGTACTTC. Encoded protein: CASSLEGSGAKNIQYF.

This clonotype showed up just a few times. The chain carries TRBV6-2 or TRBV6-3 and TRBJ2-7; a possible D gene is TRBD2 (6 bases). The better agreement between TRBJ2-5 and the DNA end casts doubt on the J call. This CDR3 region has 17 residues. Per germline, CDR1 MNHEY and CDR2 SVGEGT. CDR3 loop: CASSYPPGRGPGETQYF. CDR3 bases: TGTGCCAGCAGTTATCCCCCCGGGAGAGGACCGGGAGAGACCCAGTACTTC.

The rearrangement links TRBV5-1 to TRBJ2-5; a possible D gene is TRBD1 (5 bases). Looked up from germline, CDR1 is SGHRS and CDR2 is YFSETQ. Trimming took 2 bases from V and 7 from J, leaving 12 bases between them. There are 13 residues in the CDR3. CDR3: CASSFHRTGTQYF. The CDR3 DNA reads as TGCGCCAGCAGCTTCCACAGGACGGGGACCCAGTACTTC. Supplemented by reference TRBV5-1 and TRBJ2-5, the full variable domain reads KAGVTQTPRYLIKTRGQQVTLSCSPISGHRSVSWYQQTPGQGLQFLFEYFSETQRNKGNFPGRFSGRQFSNSRSEMNVSTLELGDSALYLCASSFHRTGTQYFGPGTRLLVL.

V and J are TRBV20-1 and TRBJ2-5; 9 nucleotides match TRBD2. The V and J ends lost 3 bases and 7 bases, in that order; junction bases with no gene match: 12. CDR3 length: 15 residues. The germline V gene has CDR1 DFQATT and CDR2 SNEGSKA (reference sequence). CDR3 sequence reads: CSARASGNPRGTQYF. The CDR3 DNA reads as TGCAGTGCTAGGGCTAGCGGGAATCCAAGGGGGACCCAGTACTTC.

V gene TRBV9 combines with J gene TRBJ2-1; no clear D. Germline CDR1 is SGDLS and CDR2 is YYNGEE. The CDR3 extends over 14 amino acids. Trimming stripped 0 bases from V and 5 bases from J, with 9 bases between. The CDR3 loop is CASSVGASDNEQFF. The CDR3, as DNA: TGTGCCAGCAGCGTAGGGGCGAGTGACAATGAGCAGTTCTTC.

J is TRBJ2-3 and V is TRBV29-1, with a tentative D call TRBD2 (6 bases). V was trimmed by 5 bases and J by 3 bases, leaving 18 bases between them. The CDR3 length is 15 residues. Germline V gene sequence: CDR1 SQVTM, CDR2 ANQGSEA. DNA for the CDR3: TGCAGCGTTCCCGGACGGGGGTGGGTTACAGATACGCAGTATTTT. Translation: CSVPGRGWVTDTQYF.

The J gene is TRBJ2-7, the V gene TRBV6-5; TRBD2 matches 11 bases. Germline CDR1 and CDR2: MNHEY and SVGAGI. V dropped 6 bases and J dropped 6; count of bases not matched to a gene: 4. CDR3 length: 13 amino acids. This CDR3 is CASSDGLAGEQYF. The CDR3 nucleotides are TGTGCCAGCAGCGACGGACTAGCGGGCGAGCAGTACTTC.

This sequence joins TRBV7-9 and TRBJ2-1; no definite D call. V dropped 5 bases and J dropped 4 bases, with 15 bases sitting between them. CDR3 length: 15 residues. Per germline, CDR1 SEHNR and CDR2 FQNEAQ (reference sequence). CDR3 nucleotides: TGTGCCAGCAGCCTAGACCCACGCCCTTACAATGAGCAGTTCTTC. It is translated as CASSLDPRPYNEQFF.

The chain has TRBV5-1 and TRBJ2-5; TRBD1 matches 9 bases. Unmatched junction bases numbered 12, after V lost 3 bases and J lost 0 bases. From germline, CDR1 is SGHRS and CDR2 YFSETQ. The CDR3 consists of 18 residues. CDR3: CASSSGQGLSSYQETQYF. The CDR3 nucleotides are TGCGCCAGCAGCTCGGGACAGGGTCTATCATCGTACCAAGAGACCCAGTACTTC. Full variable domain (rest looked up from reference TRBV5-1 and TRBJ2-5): KAGVTQTPRYLIKTRGQQVTLSCSPISGHRSVSWYQQTPGQGLQFLFEYFSETQRNKGNFPGRFSGRQFSNSRSEMNVSTLELGDSALYLCASSSGQGLSSYQETQYFGPGTRLLVL.

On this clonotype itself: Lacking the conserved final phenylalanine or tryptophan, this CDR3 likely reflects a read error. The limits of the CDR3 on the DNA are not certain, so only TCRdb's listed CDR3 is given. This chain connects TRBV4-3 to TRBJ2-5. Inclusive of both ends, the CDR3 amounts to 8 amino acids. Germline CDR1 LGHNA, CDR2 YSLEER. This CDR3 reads CASSQFIG.

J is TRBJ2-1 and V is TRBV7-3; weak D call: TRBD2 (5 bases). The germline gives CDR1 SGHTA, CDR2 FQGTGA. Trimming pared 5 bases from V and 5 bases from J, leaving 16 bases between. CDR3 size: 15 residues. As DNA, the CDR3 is TGTGCCAGCAGCGAAACCGGGATGAACGACAATGAGCAGTTCTTC. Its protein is CASSETGMNDNEQFF.

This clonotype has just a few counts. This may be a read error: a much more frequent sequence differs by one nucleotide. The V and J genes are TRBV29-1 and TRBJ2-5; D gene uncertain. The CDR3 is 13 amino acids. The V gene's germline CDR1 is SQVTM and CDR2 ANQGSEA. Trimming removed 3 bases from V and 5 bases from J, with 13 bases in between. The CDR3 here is CSVDCRAWETQYF. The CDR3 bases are TGCAGCGTTGATTGTAGGGCCTGGGAGACCCAGTACTTC.